The 8 T cell receptor beta chains below come from one sample, sequenced in a study of control samples from healthy donors and cancer patients. Using immunoSEQ multiplex PCR, the repertoire was profiled, and TCRdb retains in-frame clones only, with some absent. The sample includes about 130,000 clones, 92% of them seen just once. Sequenced input: PBMCs. The receptors here all came from a man older than 75 with head and neck cancer.

This rearrangement joins TRBV5-1 to TRBJ2-3, with 16 positions matching TRBD2. The germline V gene encodes CDR1 SGHRS and CDR2 YFSETQ. Trimming removed 4 bases from V and 6 bases from J; junction bases left unmatched: 8. This CDR3 is 17 amino acids long. Written as DNA, the CDR3 is TGCGCCAGCAGCCGGGGACTAGCGGGAGGGGGTTCGGATACGCAGTATTTT. Translating it yields CASSRGLAGGGSDTQYF.

This rearrangement joins TRBV28 to TRBJ2-4; 10 nucleotides line up with TRBD1. The V segment lost 3 bases and the J segment 6 bases; nucleotides outside the gene matches: 5. CDR1 is MDHEN, CDR2 SYDVKM, per germline. The CDR3 loop spans 15 amino acids. The CDR3 here is CASSFPRTGGNIQYF. The CDR3 DNA reads as TGTGCCAGCAGTTTTCCTCGGACAGGGGGAAACATTCAGTACTTC.

This chain uses TRBV15 with TRBJ1-1; D call uncertain. Germline V gene sequence: CDR1 LNHNV, CDR2 YYDKDF (reference sequence). V dropped 3 bases and J dropped 2 bases, with 16 bases sitting between them. The CDR3 extends over 16 amino acids. The CDR3 region is CATSRGQVGVNTEAFF. In DNA, the CDR3 is TGTGCCACCAGCAGGGGCCAGGTCGGGGTAAACACTGAAGCTTTCTTT.

This chain connects TRBV27 to TRBJ2-3, with TRBD2 matching over 10 bases. Germline assignment: CDR1 MNHEY and CDR2 SMNVEV (reference sequence). The CDR3 has 17 residues. With 5 bases clipped from V and 1 base from J, the junction kept 9 bases outside the gene matches. The CDR3 loop reads CASSALLAGDGTDTQYF. The CDR3 coding sequence is TGTGCCAGCAGTGCCCTCCTAGCGGGAGACGGCACAGATACGCAGTATTTT.

J is TRBJ2-7 and V is TRBV18, with D perhaps assigned TRBD1 or TRBD2 (6 bases each). Germline CDR1 is KGHSH and CDR2 is LQKENI. Trimming removed 6 bases at V and 8 bases at J, with 11 bases between. CDR3 length: 11 residues. CDR3 coding DNA: TGTGCCAGCTCTCCGGGGGACAAGCAGTACTTC. It specifies CASSPGDKQYF.

The chain carries TRBV10-3 and TRBJ2-7; D gene unclear. The germline V gene has CDR1 ENHRY and CDR2 SYGVKD. V was trimmed by 3 bases and J by 0 bases, leaving 12 bases between them. CDR3 length: 15 residues. The CDR3 reads CAISDGAESSYEQYF. As DNA, the CDR3 is TGTGCCATCAGTGATGGCGCGGAGAGCTCCTACGAGCAGTACTTC.

This clone was counted only a few times. This chain joins TRBV9 and TRBJ1-6; 9 nucleotides align to TRBD1. The CDR3 has 15 amino acids. Germline CDR1 reads SGDLS; CDR2 reads YYNGEE. The ends lost 0 bases at V and 6 bases at J; junction bases unmatched: 1. CDR3 amino acids: CASSVVGQGNSPLHF. CDR3 bases: TGTGCCAGCAGCGTAGTGGGACAGGGTAATTCACCCCTCCACTTT.

The CDR3 coding sequence is TGTGCCAGCAGCGGGTATGGCTACACCTTC. Protein: CASSGYGYTF. V and J are TRBV5-8 and TRBJ1-2; D gene ambiguous. Germline V gene sequence: CDR1 SGHTS, CDR2 YDEGEE. The CDR3 totals 10 residues. Trimming removed 4 bases from V and 5 bases from J, with 3 bases in between.